What follows describes a single TCR beta chain. The antigen remains undetermined. Repertoires were generated with immunoSEQ multiplex PCR, while TCRdb's copy carries only in-frame clones and drops some. The sample includes under 85,000 clones, approximately 90% of them seen just once. The entry originates in a study of T cell responses to AZD1222 COVID-19 vaccine. CDR3 length equals 13 residues. Per the germline V gene, CDR1 is MGHRA and CDR2 is YSYEKL. Trimming shortened V by 0 bases and J by 13 bases, and 15 bases separated the two germline ends. Findings of the study overall: There were mostly white British donors and more females than males, and clonal diversity was possibly underestimated.

The specimen comprised peripheral blood, sampled 28 days after the second AZD1222 dose. The chain uses TRBV4-1 and TRBJ1-2; TRBD1 is a possible D gene (6 bases). The receptor was derived from an adult who received the AZD1222 COVID-19 vaccine. The CDR3 loop reads CASSQEYSGACTF. For the CDR3, the DNA is TGCGCCAGCAGCCAAGAGTATTCGGGGGCATGCACCTTC.